This T cell receptor beta chain was identified during a study of response to subunit inactivated influenza vaccine (dated by TCRdb to 2016 to 2018). Notes on the research overall: To follow how T cells responded to a trivalent subunit inactivated influenza vaccine, the researchers relied on deep quantitative profiling of the T cell receptor repertoire.

V and J lose 2 bases and 2 bases, and a span of 10 bases separates them. CDR1 SGHTA and CDR2 FQGNSA are derived from the germline V gene. From its cysteine to its phenylalanine, the CDR3 spans 15 amino acids. Only CDR3 DNA remains: 45 bases, in frame from the first base. Library preparation used RT-PCR. TCRdb records Illumina HiSeq 2500 as the sequencer. The public reads were reanalyzed by TCRdb: fastp trimming at Q25, MiXCR alignment, in-frame beta chains only. Identical CDR3 proteins give one entry, which carries the most common genes and DNA. In this sample the table shows hundreds of thousands of distinct CDR3 sequences, roughly 14% of which occur a single time. The ten largest make up roughly 12% of the sample. Study-wide conclusions, independent of this receptor: It was suggested by the authors that each seasonal influenza vaccination may recruit only a limited number of new T cells.

Points on this clonotype: The specificity of this receptor is unknown. Qualities for individual bases were not recorded, and no much larger clone is one base off.

The chain is encoded by TRBV7-2 joined to TRBJ2-1; no D gene can be assigned with confidence. Sequencing was performed on PBMCs from blood, taken roughly 12 days after vaccination. The TCR comes from a man between 50 and 59 years old who received an inactivated influenza vaccine. Donor details come from another sample of the same person, matched by shared clones. CDR3 protein: CASSLLHQPYNEQFF. The DNA sequence is given as TGTGCCAGCAGCTTATTGCACCAACCCTACAATGAGCAGTTCTTC.